Listed below are T cell receptor beta chains from one sample, sequenced in a study of shared clonotypes between healthy human individuals. The data were produced by immunoSEQ multiplex PCR, yet TCRdb's version contains in-frame clones alone and is incomplete. There are around 2,000,000 clones in the sample; about 95% occur only once, and 1.2% lies in the top ten. Sequenced sample: naive CD8+ T cells sorted from blood. The receptor source for this set is a man younger than 35 in good health. The CDR3 runs from the conserved cysteine through the conserved F or W. A D gene is named only where the DNA matches it firmly. Only part of the rows carry a size: once, few, many, or a class if the clone is expanded.

abundance	j_gene	d_gene	v_gene	CDR3nt	CDR3aa
-	TRBJ2-1	-	TRBV27	TGTGCCAGCACCCCAGGAGGATCGGGGCAGTTCTTC	CASTPGGSGQFF
-	TRBJ2-7	-	TRBV7-9	TGTGCCAGCAGCCTCGGGATTGAGCTTCAGTACTTC	CASSLGIELQYF
-	TRBJ2-5	-	TRBV6-6	TGTGCCAGCAGTTACTCCACGAGGGAGACCCAGTACTTC	CASSYSTRETQYF
-	TRBJ1-2	TRBD1	TRBV7-9	TGCGCCAGCAGCAATCAGGGGGACTATGGCTACACCTTC	CASSNQGDYGYTF
-	TRBJ1-1	-	TRBV11-2	TGTGCCAGCAGCTTTAAGGGGTATGACACTGAAGCTTTCTTT	CASSFKGYDTEAFF
-	TRBJ2-7	-	TRBV7-9	TGTGCCAGCAGAGGGGTATCCTACGAGCAGTACTTC	CASRGVSYEQYF
-	TRBJ2-7	TRBD1	TRBV6-5	TGTGCCAGCAGCGCCGGGACAGCCTACGAGCAGTACTTC	CASSAGTAYEQYF
-	TRBJ2-3	-	TRBV9	TGTGCCTACAGGGCGGGAGACCACACAGATACGCAGTATTTT	CAYRAGDHTDTQYF
-	TRBJ2-7	-	TRBV5-6	TGTGCCAGCAGCCCCGATTCATCCTACGAGCAGTACTTC	CASSPDSSYEQYF
-	TRBJ1-2	-	TRBV29-1	TGCAGCGTGATGACAGCAACCTATGGCTACACCTTC	CSVMTATYGYTF
once	TRBJ2-7	TRBD1	TRBV14	TGTGCCAGCAGCCAAGATCGTACAGGGGGCCGCGAGCAGTACTTC	CASSQDRTGGREQYF
-	TRBJ2-3	-	TRBV19	TGTGCCAGTAGTATCGGCGGCCGAATTAGCACAGATACGCAGTATTTT	CASSIGGRISTDTQYF
-	TRBJ2-7	-	TRBV5-1	TGCGCCAGCAGCTTGCTGGATTTGTACGAGCAGTACTTC	CASSLLDLYEQYF
-	TRBJ1-3	-	TRBV15	TGTGCCACCAGCCCCGACCGGGGGTATGGAAACACCATATATTTT	CATSPDRGYGNTIYF
-	TRBJ2-7	-	TRBV6-1	TGTGCCAGCAGTGATGGAAGGGTGGCCTACGAGCAGTACTTC	CASSDGRVAYEQYF
-	TRBJ2-7	TRBD1	TRBV6-5	TGTGCCAGCAGTTATTGGGCCGGGACAGGGAACGAGCAGTACTTC	CASSYWAGTGNEQYF
few	TRBJ2-1	TRBD2	TRBV13	TGTGCCAGCAGCCCCGCGCGGGGGGCCTACAATGAGCAGTTCTTC	CASSPARGAYNEQFF
-	TRBJ2-7	TRBD1	TRBV9	TGTGCCAGCAGCGTAGGAACCGGGACAGAGTACTCCTACGAGCAGTACTTC	CASSVGTGTEYSYEQYF
-	TRBJ1-5	-	TRBV2	TGTGCCAGCAGTGCAGGGGAGAGCAATCAGCCCCAGCATTTT	CASSAGESNQPQHF
-	TRBJ1-1	TRBD1	TRBV25-1	TGTGCCAGCAGTGGGACAGGGGTCAACACTGAAGCTTTCTTT	CASSGTGVNTEAFF
once	TRBJ2-7	TRBD2	TRBV4-1	TGCGCCAGCAGCCAAGACGCTAGCGGGGTTTACGAGCAGTACTTC	CASSQDASGVYEQYF
once	TRBJ2-7	-	TRBV11-2	TGTGCCAGCAGCGCAGCGCCCCCCTACGAGCAGTACTTC	CASSAAPPYEQYF
-	TRBJ1-1	-	TRBV9	TGTGCCAGCAGCGGGGGTTTAGGGGAAGAAGCTTTCTTT	CASSGGLGEEAFF
-	TRBJ2-1	-	TRBV5-1	TGCGCCAGCAGCTTAGAAGGCGGTGAGCAGTTCTTC	CASSLEGGEQFF
once	TRBJ2-2	TRBD2	TRBV9	TGTGCCATTACGGGGGAGCGGGGCACCGGGGAGCTGTTTTTT	CAITGERGTGELFF
-	TRBJ2-1	-	TRBV27	TGTGCCAGCGCCTTCCAAGGTTACAATGAGCAGTTCTTC	CASAFQGYNEQFF
-	TRBJ2-1	-	TRBV5-1	TGCGCCAGCAGCTTGACAAGCCCTTCCTACAATGAGCAGTTCTTC	CASSLTSPSYNEQFF
-	TRBJ2-7	-	TRBV5-1	TGCGCCAGCAGCTTGGAGCGCTCCTACGAGCAGTACTTC	CASSLERSYEQYF